Listed below are T cell receptor beta chains from one sample, sequenced in a study of blood T cells in healthy people across ages. Each CDR3 protein is one row after TCRdb ran MiXCR on the 5' RACE reads. This sample has about 1 million distinct CDR3 sequences, with over 35% found just once. The source material was blood. All receptors come from a woman aged 55 to 70 in good health. CDR3s include the opening cysteine and the closing phenylalanine or tryptophan. The D gene is left open where the match is weak. Rows give clone size only sometimes, using once, few, many, or a class for an expanded clone.

V: TRBV5-5; size: -; J: TRBJ2-1; D: -; DNA: TGTGCCAGCAGCCCGGTGGGGGGCCCCAATGAGCAGTTCTTC; CDR3: CASSPVGGPNEQFF
V: TRBV20-1; size: -; J: TRBJ2-5; D: TRBD1; DNA: TGCAGTGCTAGCCTGAGGACAGGGGGCGTTGAGACCCAGTACTTC; CDR3: CSASLRTGGVETQYF
V: TRBV5-1; size: -; J: TRBJ2-7; D: TRBD2; DNA: TGCGCCAGCAGCTTGACTAGCGGGAGCGGTCATGAGACCCGGTACTTC; CDR3: CASSLTSGSGHETRYF
V: TRBV3-1; size: few; J: TRBJ2-4; D: -; DNA: TGTGCCAGCAGCCAAGGCGGGGGCCGAGGGGACATTCAGTACTTC; CDR3: CASSQGGGRGDIQYF
V: TRBV9; size: -; J: TRBJ2-3; D: -; DNA: TGTGCCAGCAGCGAGCCGGGGGGCGGTAGCACAGATACGCAGTATTTT; CDR3: CASSEPGGGSTDTQYF
V: TRBV10-3; size: -; J: TRBJ2-2; D: -; DNA: TGTGCCATCAGGTTTCAGGGAAACACCGGGGAGCTGTTTTTT; CDR3: CAIRFQGNTGELFF
V: TRBV12-3/TRBV12-4; size: -; J: TRBJ1-4; D: TRBD1; DNA: TGTGCCAGCACCCACAGGGGGGGACGGGAAAAACTGTTTTTT; CDR3: CASTHRGGREKLFF
V: TRBV15; size: -; J: TRBJ2-7; D: -; DNA: TGTGCCACCAGCGGGATCCGGACACACGAGCAGTACTTC; CDR3: CATSGIRTHEQYF
V: TRBV3-1; size: -; J: TRBJ2-7; D: TRBD2; DNA: TGTGCCAGCAGCCCGGGGAGGGGATTGTACGAGCAGTACTTC; CDR3: CASSPGRGLYEQYF
V: TRBV6-5; size: once; J: TRBJ1-5; D: -; DNA: TGTGCCAGCAAGGTCGGGACTCAGTCGAATCAGCCCCAGCATTTT; CDR3: CASKVGTQSNQPQHF
V: TRBV27; size: -; J: TRBJ1-5; D: TRBD1; DNA: TGTGCCAGCAGTCTACGACAGGGAATCGGGCCCCAGCATTTT; CDR3: CASSLRQGIGPQHF
V: TRBV7-9; size: -; J: TRBJ2-5; D: TRBD2; DNA: TGTGGGGCGGGAGGGTCGGAGACCCAGTACTTC; CDR3: CGAGGSETQYF
V: TRBV29-1; size: many; J: TRBJ1-1; D: TRBD1; DNA: TGCAGCGTAGGGACAGGGGGCGGTAACACTGAAGCTTTCTTT; CDR3: CSVGTGGGNTEAFF
V: TRBV7-2; size: few; J: TRBJ2-7; D: -; DNA: TGTGCCAGCAGCCCCTCCCCCCAGTGGACCCTTTACGAGCAGTACTTC; CDR3: CASSPSPQWTLYEQYF
V: TRBV20-1; size: once; J: TRBJ2-3; D: -; DNA: TGCAGTGCTAGAGATCTTCGAACGGGTGACAGTTGGGATACGCAGTATTTT; CDR3: CSARDLRTGDSWDTQYF
V: TRBV14; size: -; J: TRBJ2-7; D: TRBD1; DNA: TGTGCCAGCAGCCAAACGACAGGGGCGAGGGAGCAGTACTTC; CDR3: CASSQTTGAREQYF